The clone carrying this T cell receptor (beta chain) was detected many times. The data stem from a study of neurological immune-mediated disorders. TCRdb redid the calling of the 5' RACE reads with MiXCR, one entry per CDR3 protein. The sample carries tens of thousands of distinct CDR3 sequences, 2% to 3% recorded once. The V end was cut by 5 bases, the J end by 3 bases, with 14 bases between. From germline, CDR1 is SGHRS and CDR2 YFSETQ. This CDR3 region has 14 residues. This chain joins TRBV5-1 and TRBJ1-2, with a possible D match to TRBD1 (5 bases). The sequencing input was PBMCs. This clonotype was obtained from a woman aged 25 to 45 with multiple sclerosis. The CDR3, as DNA: TGCGCCAGCAGATTAGGGCAGGGTGACTATGGCTACACCTTC. Translated, it gives CASRLGQGDYGYTF.